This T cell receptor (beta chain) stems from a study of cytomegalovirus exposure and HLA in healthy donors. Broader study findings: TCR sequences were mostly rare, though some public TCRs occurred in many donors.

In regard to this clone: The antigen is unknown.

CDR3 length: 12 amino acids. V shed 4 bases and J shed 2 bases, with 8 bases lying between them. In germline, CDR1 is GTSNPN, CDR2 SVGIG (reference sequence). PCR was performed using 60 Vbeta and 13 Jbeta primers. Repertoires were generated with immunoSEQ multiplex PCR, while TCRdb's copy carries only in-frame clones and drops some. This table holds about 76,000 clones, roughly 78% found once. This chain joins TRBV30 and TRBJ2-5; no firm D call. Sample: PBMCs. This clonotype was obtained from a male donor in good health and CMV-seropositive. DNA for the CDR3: TGTGCCTGGACTCAGAATCAAGAGACCCAGTACTTC. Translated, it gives CAWTQNQETQYF.